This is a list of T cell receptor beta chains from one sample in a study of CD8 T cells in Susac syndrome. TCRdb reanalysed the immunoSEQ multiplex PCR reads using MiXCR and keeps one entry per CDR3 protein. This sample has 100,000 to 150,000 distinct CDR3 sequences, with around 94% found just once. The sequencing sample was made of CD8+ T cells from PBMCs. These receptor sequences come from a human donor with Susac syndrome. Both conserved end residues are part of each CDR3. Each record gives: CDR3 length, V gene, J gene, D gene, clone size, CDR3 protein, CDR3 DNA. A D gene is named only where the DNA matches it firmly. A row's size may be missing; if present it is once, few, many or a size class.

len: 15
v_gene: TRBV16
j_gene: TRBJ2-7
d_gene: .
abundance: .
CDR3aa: CASSPGGLSRNEQYF
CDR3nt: TGTGCCAGCAGCCCTGGTGGGCTTTCTAGGAACGAGCAGTACTTC

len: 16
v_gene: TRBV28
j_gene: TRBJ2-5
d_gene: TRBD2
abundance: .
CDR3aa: CASSLWTSGDQETQYF
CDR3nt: TGTGCCAGCAGTTTGTGGACTAGCGGGGACCAAGAGACCCAGTACTTC

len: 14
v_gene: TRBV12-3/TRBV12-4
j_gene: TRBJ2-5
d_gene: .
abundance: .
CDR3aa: CASRTAQGQETQYF
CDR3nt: TGTGCCAGCAGGACAGCCCAGGGCCAAGAGACCCAGTACTTC

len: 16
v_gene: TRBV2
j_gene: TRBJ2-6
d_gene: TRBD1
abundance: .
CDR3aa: CASSRQGDSGANVLTF
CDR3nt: TGTGCCAGCAGTAGGCAGGGGGATTCTGGGGCCAACGTCCTGACTTTC

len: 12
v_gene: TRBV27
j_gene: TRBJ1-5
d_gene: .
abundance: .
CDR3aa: CASRHSNQPQHF
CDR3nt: TGTGCCAGCCGACACTCCAATCAGCCCCAGCATTTT

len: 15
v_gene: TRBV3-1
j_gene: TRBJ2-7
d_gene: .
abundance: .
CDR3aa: CASSQDGGRTYEQYF
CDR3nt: TGTGCCAGCAGCCAAGATGGGGGGCGGACCTACGAGCAGTACTTC

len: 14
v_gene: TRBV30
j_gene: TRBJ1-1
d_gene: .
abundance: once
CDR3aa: CAWSVSGGDTEAFF
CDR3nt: TGTGCCTGGAGTGTATCCGGGGGGGACACTGAAGCTTTCTTT

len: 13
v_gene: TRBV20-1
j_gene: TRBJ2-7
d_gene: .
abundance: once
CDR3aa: CSARQDSSYEQYF
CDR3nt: TGCAGTGCTAGACAGGACAGCTCCTACGAGCAGTACTTC

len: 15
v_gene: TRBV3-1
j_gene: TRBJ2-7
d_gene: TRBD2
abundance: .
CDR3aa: CASSQVLAASYEQYF
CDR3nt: TGTGCCAGCAGCCAGGTTCTAGCGGCCTCCTACGAGCAGTACTTC

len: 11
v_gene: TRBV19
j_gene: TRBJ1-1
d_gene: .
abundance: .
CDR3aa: CASSIGLEAFF
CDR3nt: TGTGCCAGTAGTATCGGATTAGAAGCTTTCTTT

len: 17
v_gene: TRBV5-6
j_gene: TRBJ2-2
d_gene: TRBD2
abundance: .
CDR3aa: CASSLGLAGTITGELFF
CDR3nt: TGTGCCAGCAGCTTGGGCCTAGCGGGTACGATTACCGGGGAGCTGTTTTTT

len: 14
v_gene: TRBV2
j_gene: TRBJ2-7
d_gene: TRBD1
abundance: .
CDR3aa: CASSGQGGIYEQYF
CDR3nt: TGTGCCAGCAGTGGACAGGGGGGCATCTACGAGCAGTACTTC

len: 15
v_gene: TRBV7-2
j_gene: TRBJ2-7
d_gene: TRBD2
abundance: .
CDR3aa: CASSSLAGASYEQYF
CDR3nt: TGTGCCAGCAGCTCACTAGCGGGGGCCTCCTACGAGCAGTACTTC

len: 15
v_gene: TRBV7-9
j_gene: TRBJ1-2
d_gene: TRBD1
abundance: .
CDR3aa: CASRSTGDSGYGYTF
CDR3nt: TGTGCCAGCAGATCAACAGGGGACTCCGGCTATGGCTACACCTTC

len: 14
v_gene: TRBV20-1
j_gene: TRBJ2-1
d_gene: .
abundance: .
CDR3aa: CSARDRLAGNEQFF
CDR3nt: TGCAGTGCTAGAGATAGGCTAGCTGGTAATGAGCAGTTCTTC

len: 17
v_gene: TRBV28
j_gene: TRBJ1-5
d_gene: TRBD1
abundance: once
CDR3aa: CASSFRVAGGSNQPQHF
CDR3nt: TGTGCCAGCAGTTTTCGGGTGGCAGGGGGTAGCAATCAGCCCCAGCATTTT

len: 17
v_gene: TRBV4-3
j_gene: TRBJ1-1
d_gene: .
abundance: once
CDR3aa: CASAAGDGHPWDTEAFF
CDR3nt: TGCGCCAGCGCCGCTGGAGACGGACACCCGTGGGACACTGAAGCTTTCTTT

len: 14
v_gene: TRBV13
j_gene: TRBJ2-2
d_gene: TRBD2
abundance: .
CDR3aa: CASSLGTSAGELFF
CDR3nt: TGTGCCAGCAGCTTAGGCACTAGCGCGGGGGAGCTGTTTTTT

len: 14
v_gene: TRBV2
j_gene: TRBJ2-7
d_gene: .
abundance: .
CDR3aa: CASLDGPNSYEQYF
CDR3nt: TGTGCCAGCCTGGACGGACCCAACTCCTACGAGCAGTACTTC

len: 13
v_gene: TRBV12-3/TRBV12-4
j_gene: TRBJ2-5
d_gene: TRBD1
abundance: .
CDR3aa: CASRTGDGETQYF
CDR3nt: TGTGCCAGCAGGACAGGGGACGGTGAGACCCAGTACTTC

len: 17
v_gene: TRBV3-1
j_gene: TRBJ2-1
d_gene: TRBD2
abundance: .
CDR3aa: CASSPGRASGSRNEQFF
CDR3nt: TGTGCCAGCAGCCCGGGGAGGGCTAGCGGGAGTAGAAATGAGCAGTTCTTC

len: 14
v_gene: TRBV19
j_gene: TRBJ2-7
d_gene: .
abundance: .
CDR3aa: CASGQVDGPYEQYF
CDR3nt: TGTGCCAGTGGCCAAGTTGACGGGCCCTACGAGCAGTACTTC

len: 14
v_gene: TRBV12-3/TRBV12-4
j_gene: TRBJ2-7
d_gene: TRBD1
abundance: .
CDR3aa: CASSLRDRNYEQYF
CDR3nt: TGTGCCAGCAGTTTACGGGACAGGAACTACGAGCAGTACTTC

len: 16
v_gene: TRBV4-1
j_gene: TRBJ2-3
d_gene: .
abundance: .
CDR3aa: CASSHEATGEADTQYF
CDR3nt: TGCGCCAGCAGCCATGAGGCGACAGGAGAGGCAGATACGCAGTATTTT

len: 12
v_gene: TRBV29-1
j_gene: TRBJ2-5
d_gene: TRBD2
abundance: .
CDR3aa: CSTGTNEETQYF
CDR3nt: TGCAGCACTGGGACTAACGAAGAGACCCAGTACTTC

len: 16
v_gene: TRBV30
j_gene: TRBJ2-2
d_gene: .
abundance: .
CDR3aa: CAWSDPGRPNTGELFF
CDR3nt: TGTGCCTGGAGTGATCCGGGACGGCCGAACACCGGGGAGCTGTTTTTT

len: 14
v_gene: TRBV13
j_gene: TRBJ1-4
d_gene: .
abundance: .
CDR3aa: CASSFGESGGKLFF
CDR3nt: TGTGCCAGCAGCTTTGGGGAAAGCGGGGGAAAACTGTTTTTT

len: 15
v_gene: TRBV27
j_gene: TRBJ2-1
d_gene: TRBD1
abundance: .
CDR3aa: CASTATGGVYNEQFF
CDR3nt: TGTGCCAGCACCGCGACAGGGGGCGTCTACAATGAGCAGTTCTTC

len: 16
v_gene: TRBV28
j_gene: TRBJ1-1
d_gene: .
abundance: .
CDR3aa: CASSLALGGMNTEAFF
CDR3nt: TGTGCCAGCAGTTTAGCACTCGGGGGCATGAACACTGAAGCTTTCTTT

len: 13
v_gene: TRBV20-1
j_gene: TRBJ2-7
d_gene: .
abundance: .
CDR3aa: CSAISGSTYEQYF
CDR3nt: TGCAGTGCGATAAGCGGGTCTACCTACGAGCAGTACTTC

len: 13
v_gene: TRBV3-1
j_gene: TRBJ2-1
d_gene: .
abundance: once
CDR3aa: CASSQAGRVGQFF
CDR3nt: TGTGCCAGCAGCCAAGCGGGCCGGGTGGGGCAGTTCTTC

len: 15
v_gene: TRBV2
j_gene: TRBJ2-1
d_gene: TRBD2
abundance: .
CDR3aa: CASSAQAGWPHEQFF
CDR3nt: TGTGCCAGCAGTGCTCAAGCGGGGTGGCCCCATGAGCAGTTCTTC

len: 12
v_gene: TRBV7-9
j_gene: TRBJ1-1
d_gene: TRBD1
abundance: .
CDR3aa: CASSLEGQAAFF
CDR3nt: TGTGCCAGCAGCTTAGAAGGACAGGCCGCTTTCTTT

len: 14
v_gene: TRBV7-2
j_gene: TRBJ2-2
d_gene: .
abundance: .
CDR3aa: CASSLDLTGVELFF
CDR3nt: TGTGCCAGCAGCTTAGATCTCACCGGGGTGGAGCTGTTTTTT

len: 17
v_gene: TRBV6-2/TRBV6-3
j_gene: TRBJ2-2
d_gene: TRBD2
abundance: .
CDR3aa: CASSYDLAATNTGELFF
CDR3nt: TGTGCCAGCAGTTACGACCTAGCGGCTACGAACACCGGGGAGCTGTTTTTT

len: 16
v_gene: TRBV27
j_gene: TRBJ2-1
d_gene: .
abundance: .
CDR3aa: CASSFPGSGTYNEQFF
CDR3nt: TGTGCCAGCAGTTTTCCGGGTAGCGGAACCTACAATGAGCAGTTCTTC

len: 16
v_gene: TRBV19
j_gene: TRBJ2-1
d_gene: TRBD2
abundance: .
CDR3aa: CASRDLLAGDYNEQFF
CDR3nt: TGTGCCAGTAGGGACCTACTAGCGGGGGACTACAATGAGCAGTTCTTC

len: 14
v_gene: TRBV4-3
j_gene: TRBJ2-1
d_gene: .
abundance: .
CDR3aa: CASSHDRSRTEEFF
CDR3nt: TGCGCCAGCAGCCATGATCGTAGTAGGACGGAGGAGTTCTTC

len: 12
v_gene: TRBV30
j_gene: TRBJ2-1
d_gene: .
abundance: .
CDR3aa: CAWSVGFTEQFF
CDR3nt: TGTGCCTGGAGTGTCGGGTTCACTGAGCAGTTCTTC

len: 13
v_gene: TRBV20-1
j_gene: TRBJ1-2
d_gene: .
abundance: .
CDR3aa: CSAPRTPNYGYTF
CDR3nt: TGCAGTGCTCCCCGGACACCGAACTATGGCTACACCTTC

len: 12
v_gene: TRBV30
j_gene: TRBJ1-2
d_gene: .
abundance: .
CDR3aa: CAEGTYNYGYTF
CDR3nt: TGTGCGGAGGGGACTTATAACTATGGCTACACCTTC

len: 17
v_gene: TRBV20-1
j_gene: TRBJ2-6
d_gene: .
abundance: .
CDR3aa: CSARSSPTNSGANVLTF
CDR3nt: TGCAGTGCTAGGTCTAGCCCAACCAACTCTGGGGCCAACGTCCTGACTTTC

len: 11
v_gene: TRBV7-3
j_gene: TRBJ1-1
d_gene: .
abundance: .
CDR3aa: CASRGDDEAFF
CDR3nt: TGTGCCAGCAGAGGGGACGATGAAGCTTTCTTT

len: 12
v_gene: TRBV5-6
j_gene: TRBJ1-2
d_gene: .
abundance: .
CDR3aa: CASSFYGGGYTF
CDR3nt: TGTGCCAGCAGCTTCTACGGCGGAGGCTACACCTTC

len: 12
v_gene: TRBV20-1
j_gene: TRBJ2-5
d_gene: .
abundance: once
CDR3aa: CSARATEETQYF
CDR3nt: TGCAGTGCTAGGGCCACGGAGGAGACCCAGTACTTC

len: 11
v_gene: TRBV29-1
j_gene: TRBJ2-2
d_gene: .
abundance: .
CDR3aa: CSAGDTGELFF
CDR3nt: TGCAGCGCAGGGGACACCGGGGAGCTGTTTTTT

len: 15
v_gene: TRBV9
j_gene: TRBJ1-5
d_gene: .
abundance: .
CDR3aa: CASSVDGQGYQPQHF
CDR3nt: TGTGCCAGCAGCGTAGATGGGCAGGGGTACCAGCCCCAGCATTTT

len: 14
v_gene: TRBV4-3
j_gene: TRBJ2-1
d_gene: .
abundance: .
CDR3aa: CASRPNLERDEQFF
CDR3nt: TGCGCCAGCAGACCAAACCTGGAGAGGGATGAGCAGTTCTTC

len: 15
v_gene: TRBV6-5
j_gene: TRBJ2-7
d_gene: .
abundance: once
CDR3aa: CASSPRGPLNHEQYF
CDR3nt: TGTGCCAGCAGTCCCAGAGGGCCTTTAAACCACGAGCAGTACTTC

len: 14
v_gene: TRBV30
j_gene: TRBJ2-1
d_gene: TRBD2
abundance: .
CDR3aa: CAWNGLALANEQFF
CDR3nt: TGTGCCTGGAACGGACTAGCCCTGGCTAATGAGCAGTTCTTC

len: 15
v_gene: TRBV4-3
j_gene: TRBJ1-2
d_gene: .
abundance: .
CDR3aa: CASSQVVAGHYGYTF
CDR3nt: TGCGCCAGCAGCCAAGTTGTTGCAGGACACTATGGCTACACCTTC

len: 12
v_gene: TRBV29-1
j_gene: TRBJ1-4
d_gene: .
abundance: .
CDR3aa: CSVGQGGEKLFF
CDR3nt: TGCAGCGTTGGGCAAGGTGGTGAAAAACTGTTTTTT

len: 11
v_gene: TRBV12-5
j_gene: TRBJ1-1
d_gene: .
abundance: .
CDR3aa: CASGGGTEAFF
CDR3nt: TGTGCTAGTGGTGGCGGGACTGAAGCTTTCTTT

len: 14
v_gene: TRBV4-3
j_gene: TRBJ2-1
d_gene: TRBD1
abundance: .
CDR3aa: CASSQGTGGYEQFF
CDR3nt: TGCGCCAGCAGCCAGGGTACAGGGGGCTATGAGCAGTTCTTC

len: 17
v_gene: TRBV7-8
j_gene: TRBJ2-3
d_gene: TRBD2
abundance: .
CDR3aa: CASSPSPSGSYTDTQYF
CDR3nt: TGTGCCAGCAGCCCGTCCCCTAGCGGGAGCTACACAGATACGCAGTATTTT

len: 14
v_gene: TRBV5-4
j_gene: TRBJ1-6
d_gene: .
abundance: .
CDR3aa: CASSLGHDNSPLHF
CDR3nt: TGTGCCAGCAGCCTAGGACATGATAATTCACCCCTCCACTTT

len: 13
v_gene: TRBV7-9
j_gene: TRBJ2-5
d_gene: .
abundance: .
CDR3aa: CASSLAEKETQYF
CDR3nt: TGTGCCAGCAGCTTAGCCGAAAAAGAGACCCAGTACTTC